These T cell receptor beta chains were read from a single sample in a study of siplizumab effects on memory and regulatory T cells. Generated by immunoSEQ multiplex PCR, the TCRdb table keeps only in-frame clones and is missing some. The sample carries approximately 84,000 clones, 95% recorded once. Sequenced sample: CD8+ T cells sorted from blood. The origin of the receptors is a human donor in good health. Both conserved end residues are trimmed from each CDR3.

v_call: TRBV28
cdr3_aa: ASVTGTFNQPQH

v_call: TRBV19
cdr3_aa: ASSHGVKSYEQY

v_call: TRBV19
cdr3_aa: ASSIGTSGSTDTQY

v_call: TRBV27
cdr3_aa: ASSLEPGQETNTGELF

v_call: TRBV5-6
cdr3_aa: ASSAGTGGNQPQH

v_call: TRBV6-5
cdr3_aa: AISDPDKRYEQY

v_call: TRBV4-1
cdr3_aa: ASSQEDATYEQY

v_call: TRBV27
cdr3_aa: ATNPSGGEISYEQY

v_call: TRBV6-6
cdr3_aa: ASTGTSGSRETQY

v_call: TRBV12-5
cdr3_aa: ASGYGTLYEQY

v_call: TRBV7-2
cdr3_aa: ASSRAGSGNTIY

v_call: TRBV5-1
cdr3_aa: ASSPTQGRDEQY

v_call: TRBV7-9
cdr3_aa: ASSGDRDEQY

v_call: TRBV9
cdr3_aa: ASSVLSGLEGQDTQY

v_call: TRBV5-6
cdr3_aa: ASSLVASYEQY

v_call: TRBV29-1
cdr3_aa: SVTLRGRYEQY

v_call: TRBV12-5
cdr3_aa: ASGPDRVRDYGYT

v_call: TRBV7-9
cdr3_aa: ASSLMRLASDYGYT

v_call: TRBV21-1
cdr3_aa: ASSKARETQY

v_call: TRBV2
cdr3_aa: ASSEFPAATQNTEAF

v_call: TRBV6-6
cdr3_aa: ASSGRGMGEQY

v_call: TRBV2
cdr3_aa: ASSVPIRRPGSEQF

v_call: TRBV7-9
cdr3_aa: ASSLVYTNTGELF

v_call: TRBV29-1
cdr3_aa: SVWTQDSSYNEQF

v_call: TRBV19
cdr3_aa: ASKASTGELF

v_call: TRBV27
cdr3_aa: ASIPARGLHEQY

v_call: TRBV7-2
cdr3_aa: ASSRTSGPMNEQF

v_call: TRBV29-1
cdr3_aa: SVGTSGRVVGDTQY

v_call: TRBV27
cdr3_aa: ASALSSGGSYEQY